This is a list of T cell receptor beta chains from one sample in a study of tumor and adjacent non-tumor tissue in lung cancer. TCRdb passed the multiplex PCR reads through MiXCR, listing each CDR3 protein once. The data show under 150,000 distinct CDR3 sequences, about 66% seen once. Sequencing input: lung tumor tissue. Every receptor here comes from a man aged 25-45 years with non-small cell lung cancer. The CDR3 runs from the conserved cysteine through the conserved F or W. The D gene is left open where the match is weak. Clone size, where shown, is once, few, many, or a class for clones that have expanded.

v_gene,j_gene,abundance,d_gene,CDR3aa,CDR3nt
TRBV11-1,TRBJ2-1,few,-,CASSPGRAPYNEQFF,TGTGCCAGCAGCCCAGGCAGGGCGCCCTACAATGAGCAGTTCTTC
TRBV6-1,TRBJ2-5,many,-,CASSARQDLETQYF,TGTGCCAGCAGTGCTCGACAGGATCTGGAGACCCAGTACTTC
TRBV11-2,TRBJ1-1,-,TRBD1,CANSRGAGEGNTEAFF,TGTGCCAACAGCAGGGGGGCAGGGGAAGGGAACACTGAAGCTTTCTTT
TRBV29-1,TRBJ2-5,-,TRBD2,CNGVTSWETRYF,TGCAACGGTGTGACTAGCTGGGAGACCCGGTACTTC
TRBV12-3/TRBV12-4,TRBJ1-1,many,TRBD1,CASSPGQGAGRTEAFF,TGTGCCAGCAGCCCTGGACAGGGGGCGGGTCGGACTGAAGCTTTCTTT
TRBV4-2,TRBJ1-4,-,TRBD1,CASSQKGQSEKLFF,TGTGCCAGTAGCCAAAAGGGACAGAGTGAAAAACTGTTTTTT
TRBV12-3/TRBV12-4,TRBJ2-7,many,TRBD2,CASSSMTSGTYEQYF,TGTGCCAGCAGTTCGATGACTAGCGGGACGTACGAGCAGTACTTC
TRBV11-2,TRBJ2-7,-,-,CASSIPGRGSYAQYF,TGTGCCAGCAGCATACCGGGACGGGGGTCCTATGCGCAGTACTTC
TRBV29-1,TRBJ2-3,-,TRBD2,CSVEDLASGGRDTQYF,TGCAGCGTTGAAGATCTGGCTAGCGGGGGGCGAGATACGCAATATTTT
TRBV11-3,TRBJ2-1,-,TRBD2,CASNQVGGNKQFF,TGTGCCAGCAATCAGGTGGGGGGGAATAAGCAGTTCTTC
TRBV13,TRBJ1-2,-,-,CVSSSTRDGYTF,TGTGTCAGCAGCTCCACAAGGGATGGCTACACCTTC
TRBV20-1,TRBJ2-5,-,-,CSAREWRQGKMGRTHYF,TGCAGTGCTAGAGAATGGAGGCAGGGGAAGATGGGGCGGACCCACTACTTC
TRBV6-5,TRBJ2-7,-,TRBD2,CASSWISGVTYERYF,TGTGCCAGCAGTTGGATTAGCGGGGTTACCTACGAGCGGTACTTC
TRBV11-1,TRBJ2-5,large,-,CASSFDTYQETQYF,TGTGCCAGCAGCTTCGACACGTACCAAGAGACCCAGTACTTC
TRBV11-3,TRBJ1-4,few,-,CASSLERTEMFF,TGTGCCAGCAGCTTAGAGCGGACGGAAATGTTTTTT
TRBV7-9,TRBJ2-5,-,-,CASSPSRETQYF,TGTGCCAGCAGCCCATCCCGGGAGACCCAGTACTTC
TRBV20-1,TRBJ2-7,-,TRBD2,CSGSLAGVNKQYF,TGCAGTGGAAGCTTAGCGGGCGTAAACAAGCAGTACTTC
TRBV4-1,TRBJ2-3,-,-,CASRPSDYRSADAQYF,TGCGCCAGCAGGCCCAGTGACTACCGGAGCGCAGATGCGCAGTATTTT
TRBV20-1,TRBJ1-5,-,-,CSARPPPGHHYSNQPQHF,TGCAGTGCTAGACCCCCCCCGGGACACCACTATAGCAATCAGCCCCAGCATTTT
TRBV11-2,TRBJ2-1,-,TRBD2,CTISNTGTSGGHEQFF,TGTACCATCAGCAACACAGGGACTAGCGGGGGGCATGAGCAGTTCTTC
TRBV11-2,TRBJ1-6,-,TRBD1,CASLQGPLFTHPF,TGTGCCAGTCTACAGGGGCCTTTGTTCACCCATCCATTT
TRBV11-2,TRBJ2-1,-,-,CAGSLGGDLSYNEQFF,TGTGCCGGCAGCTTAGGAGGGGACCTCTCCTACAATGAGCAGTTCTTT
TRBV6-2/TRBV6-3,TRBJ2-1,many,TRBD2,CASKDGAGGHNEQFF,TGTGCCAGCAAGGACGGGGCGGGAGGGCACAATGAGCAGTTCTTC
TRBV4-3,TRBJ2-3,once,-,CASNQGSRTDTQYF,TGCGCCAGCAACCAGGGATCTAGGACAGACACGCAGTATTTT
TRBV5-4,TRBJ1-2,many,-,CASRPDGGYGYTF,TGTGCCAGCAGACCGGACGGGGGCTATGGCTACACCTTC
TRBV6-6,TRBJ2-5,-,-,CVSSYDETQCF,TGTGTCAGCAGTTACGATGAGACCCAATGCTTC
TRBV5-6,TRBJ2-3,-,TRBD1,CASSSHRGACTDTQYF,TGTGCCAGCAGCTCCCACAGGGGCGCCTGCACAGATACGCAGTATTTT
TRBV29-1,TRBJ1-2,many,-,CSVEGDWGGGGYTF,TGCAGCGTTGAGGGTGATTGGGGTGGAGGAGGCTACACCTTC
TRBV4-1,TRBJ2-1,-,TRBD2,CASSHPGLARGPGYNEQFF,TGCGCCAGCAGCCACCCCGGACTAGCTCGGGGCCCGGGGTACAATGAGCAGTTCTTC
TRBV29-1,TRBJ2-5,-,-,CIVVDIGETQYF,TGCATCGTGGTGGACATTGGGGAGACCCAGTACTTC
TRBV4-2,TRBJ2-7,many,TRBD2,CASSQRTSGDSYEQYF,TGTGCCAGCAGCCAACGGACTAGCGGGGATAGCTACGAGCAGTACTTC
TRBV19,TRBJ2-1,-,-,CASSIDLADYNEQFF,TGTGCCAGTAGTATAGATTTAGCGGACTACAATGAGCAGTTCTTC
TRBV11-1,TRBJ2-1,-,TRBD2,CASITTSEPHNEQFF,TGTGCCAGCATTACGACTAGCGAACCCCACAATGAGCAGTTCTTC
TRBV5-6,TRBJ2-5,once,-,CASGFHGVEETRYF,TGTGCCAGCGGCTTTCATGGGGTGGAAGAGACCCGGTACTTC
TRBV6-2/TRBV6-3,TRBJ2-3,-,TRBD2,CAISYGTSTDTRYF,TGTGCCATCAGTTACGGGACTAGCACAGATACGCGGTATTTT
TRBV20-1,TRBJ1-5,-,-,CSDRDGGTIGYQPQHF,TGCAGTGATAGAGATGGAGGGACAATTGGGTATCAGCCCCAGCATTTT
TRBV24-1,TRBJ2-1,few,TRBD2,CATSDFGSGRFYNEQFF,TGTGCCACCAGTGATTTTGGTAGCGGGAGGTTTTACAATGAGCAGTTCTTC
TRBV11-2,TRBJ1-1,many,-,CASSRGAGEGNTEAFF,TGTGCCAGCAGCCGGGGGGCAGGGGAAGGGAACACTGAAGCTTTCTTT
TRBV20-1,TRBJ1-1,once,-,CSASRQVRTEAFF,TGCAGCGCTAGCCGACAGGTACGGACTGAAGCTTTCTTT
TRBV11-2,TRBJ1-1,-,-,CASSATADTEAFF,TGTGCCAGCAGTGCTACAGCGGACACTGAAGCTTTCTTT
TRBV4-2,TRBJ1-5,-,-,CAISQGAPGNQPQHF,TGTGCCATCAGTCAAGGTGCGCCAGGGAATCAGCCCCAGCATTTT
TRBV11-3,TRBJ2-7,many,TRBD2,CASRRLAGDTGGEQYF,TGTGCCAGCAGACGACTAGCGGGAGATACGGGAGGCGAGCAGTACTTC
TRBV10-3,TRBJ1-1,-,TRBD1,CAIQGAMNTEAFF,TGTGCCATTCAGGGGGCGATGAACACTGAAGCTTTCTTT
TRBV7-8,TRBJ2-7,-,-,CANSLEGYYYYEQYF,TGTGCCAACAGCTTAGAGGGCTACTATTACTACGAGCAGTACTTC
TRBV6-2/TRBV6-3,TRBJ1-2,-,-,CASSSLTSSNYGYTF,TGTGCCAGCAGTTCTCTCACGTCTTCTAACTATGGCTACACCTTC
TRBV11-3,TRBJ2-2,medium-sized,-,CASSYDAGELFF,TGTGCCAGCAGCTATGACGCCGGGGAGCTGTTTTTT
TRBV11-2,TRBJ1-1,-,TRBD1,CASSFEDRVPDAFF,TGTGCCAGCAGCTTCGAAGACAGGGTCCCTGATGCTTTCTTC
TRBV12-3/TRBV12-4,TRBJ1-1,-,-,CASSRTRGTEASF,TGTGCCAGCAGCCGGACAAGGGGGACTGAAGCTTCCTTT
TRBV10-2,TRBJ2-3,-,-,CASGEPIQGGSTDTQYF,TGCGCCAGCGGTGAGCCGATACAGGGGGGGAGCACAGATACGCAGTATTTT
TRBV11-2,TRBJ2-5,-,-,CASSLDGTGGKTQYF,TGCGCCAGCAGCTTAGATGGTACTGGGGGGAAGACCCAGTACTTC
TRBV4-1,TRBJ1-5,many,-,CASSQDRGAQPQHF,TGCGCCAGCAGCCAAGATCGGGGGGCTCAGCCCCAGCATTTT
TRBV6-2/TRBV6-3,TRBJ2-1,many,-,CASSYSRTSYNEQFF,TGTGCCAGCAGTTACTCGAGGACTTCCTACAATGAGCAGTTCTTC
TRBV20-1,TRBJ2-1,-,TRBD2,CGVLAGTSVLHEQFF,TGCGGTGTCCTAGCCGGGACTAGCGTTCTCCATGAGCAGTTCTTC
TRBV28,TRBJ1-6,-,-,CARSLTAWQSPLHF,TGTGCCAGGAGCCTGACGGCATGGCAATCACCCCTCCACTTT
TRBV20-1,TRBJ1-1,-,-,CSASGTTGHTEAFF,TGCAGTGCTAGTGGGACGACAGGCCATACTGAAGCTTTCTTT
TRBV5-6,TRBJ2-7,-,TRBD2,CAIIRVGGGSYEQYF,TGTGCCATCATCCGAGTGGGGGGAGGGTCCTACGAGCAGTACTTC
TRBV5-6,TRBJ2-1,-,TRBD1,CDSSLLGQGLEAEQFF,TGTGACAGTAGCTTGCTGGGACAGGGGCTAGAGGCTGAGCAGTTCTTC
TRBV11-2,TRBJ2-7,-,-,CASSLTGGGYEQYF,TGTGCCAGCAGCTTAACAGGAGGGGGCTACGAGCAGTACTTC
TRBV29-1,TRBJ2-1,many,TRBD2,CSVDRTSGRNNEQFF,TGCAGCGTTGATCGGACTAGCGGGAGAAACAATGAGCAGTTCTTC
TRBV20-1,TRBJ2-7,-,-,CNTAGTSGGAYEQYF,TGCAATACAGCCGGGACCAGCGGTGGAGCCTACGAGCAGTACTTC